The rows below give T cell receptor beta chains drawn from one sample of a study of radiation and T cells in renal cell carcinoma. Sequencing used immunoSEQ multiplex PCR; TCRdb keeps in-frame clones, though not all of them. The sample carries 130,000 to 150,000 clones, around 88% recorded once. Source: blood, taken from a patient whose treatment included radiotherapy and nephrectomy. Source of these receptors: a woman between 50 and 59 years old with renal cell carcinoma. The CDR3 runs from the conserved cysteine through the conserved F or W. The order of the fields is V gene, clone size, J gene, D gene, CDR3 DNA, CDR3 protein. The D gene is left open where the match is weak. Rows may omit the clone size; those that give it use once, few, many or a size class.

v_call: TRBV5-1; clone_size: once; j_call: TRBJ2-1; d_call: TRBD2; cdr3_nt: TGCGCCAGCAGCAAGGTACTAGCGAGTGAGCAGTTCTTC; cdr3_aa: CASSKVLASEQFF
v_call: TRBV6-1; clone_size: NA; j_call: TRBJ2-2; d_call: TRBD1; cdr3_nt: TGTGCCAGCTCGAGACAGGGGGCGAACACCGGGGAGCTGTTTTTT; cdr3_aa: CASSRQGANTGELFF
v_call: TRBV5-1; clone_size: NA; j_call: TRBJ1-6; d_call: NA; cdr3_nt: TGCGCCAGCAGCTACGCCGCCGGTGGGTCACCCCTCCACTTT; cdr3_aa: CASSYAAGGSPLHF
v_call: TRBV28; clone_size: NA; j_call: TRBJ2-4; d_call: TRBD2; cdr3_nt: TGTGCCAGCAGTTTAGGACTAGCGGTCCTAGCCAAAAACATTCAGTACTTC; cdr3_aa: CASSLGLAVLAKNIQYF
v_call: TRBV7-2; clone_size: NA; j_call: TRBJ2-5; d_call: NA; cdr3_nt: TGTGCCAGCAGCTTAGCATCTAGCCAACCCGAGACCCAGTACTTC; cdr3_aa: CASSLASSQPETQYF
v_call: TRBV27; clone_size: once; j_call: TRBJ2-3; d_call: TRBD1; cdr3_nt: TGTGCCAGCAGCCGGGACAGGGTCGGATCAGATACGCAGTATTTT; cdr3_aa: CASSRDRVGSDTQYF
v_call: TRBV7-2; clone_size: NA; j_call: TRBJ2-3; d_call: TRBD1; cdr3_nt: TGTGCCAGCAGCCCATGGGACAGGAACCGCGATACGCAGTATTTT; cdr3_aa: CASSPWDRNRDTQYF
v_call: TRBV7-2; clone_size: NA; j_call: TRBJ2-7; d_call: NA; cdr3_nt: TGTGCCAGCAGCTCCTCCAGGCTGGACTTAGCTTCCTACGAGCAGTACTTC; cdr3_aa: CASSSSRLDLASYEQYF
v_call: TRBV7-9; clone_size: NA; j_call: TRBJ2-2; d_call: NA; cdr3_nt: TGTGCCAGCAGACAGACAGGGAACACCGGGGAGCTGTTTTTT; cdr3_aa: CASRQTGNTGELFF
v_call: TRBV2; clone_size: NA; j_call: TRBJ2-1; d_call: TRBD2; cdr3_nt: TGTGCCAGCAGTCCCGGGACTAGCGGGAATGAGCAGTTCTTC; cdr3_aa: CASSPGTSGNEQFF
v_call: TRBV6-4; clone_size: NA; j_call: TRBJ2-4; d_call: NA; cdr3_nt: TGTGCCACCACCGGGGTAACACTAGCCAAAAACATTCAGTACTTC; cdr3_aa: CATTGVTLAKNIQYF
v_call: TRBV6-5; clone_size: NA; j_call: TRBJ2-5; d_call: TRBD1; cdr3_nt: TGTGCCAGCAGTTACCCAGGGGGCCAGGAGACCCAGTACTTC; cdr3_aa: CASSYPGGQETQYF
v_call: TRBV5-1; clone_size: NA; j_call: TRBJ2-3; d_call: TRBD1; cdr3_nt: TGCGCCAGCAGCTTGGAGGGACAGGGGGCGCGGGCAGATACGCAGTATTTT; cdr3_aa: CASSLEGQGARADTQYF
v_call: TRBV30; clone_size: NA; j_call: TRBJ2-7; d_call: TRBD2; cdr3_nt: TGTGCCTGGAGTGTTCGGGCTAGCGGGGGCCGCGGGGAGCAGTACTTC; cdr3_aa: CAWSVRASGGRGEQYF
v_call: TRBV19; clone_size: NA; j_call: TRBJ2-2; d_call: TRBD2; cdr3_nt: TGTGCCAGTAACCCCGGGACTAGCGGGAGCATCACCGGGGAGCTGTTTTTT; cdr3_aa: CASNPGTSGSITGELFF
v_call: TRBV2; clone_size: few; j_call: TRBJ1-5; d_call: TRBD1; cdr3_nt: TGTGCCAGCCTCGGACAGGGCGGTCAGCCCCAGCATTTT; cdr3_aa: CASLGQGGQPQHF
v_call: TRBV6-4; clone_size: NA; j_call: TRBJ2-1; d_call: NA; cdr3_nt: TGTGCCCTACCGGCGGGTAAAACCTACAATGAGCAGTTCTTC; cdr3_aa: CALPAGKTYNEQFF
v_call: TRBV7-3; clone_size: NA; j_call: TRBJ2-7; d_call: NA; cdr3_nt: TGTGCCAGCAGCCCACGGGAAAGTAACGAGCAGTACTTC; cdr3_aa: CASSPRESNEQYF
v_call: TRBV7-9; clone_size: NA; j_call: TRBJ2-3; d_call: NA; cdr3_nt: TGTGCCAGCAGCCAGAGCACAGATACGCAGTATTTT; cdr3_aa: CASSQSTDTQYF
v_call: TRBV5-8; clone_size: NA; j_call: TRBJ1-4; d_call: NA; cdr3_nt: TGTGCCAGCAGCGCCACAGGGTTAACTAATGAAAAACTGTTTTTT; cdr3_aa: CASSATGLTNEKLFF
v_call: TRBV6-5; clone_size: NA; j_call: TRBJ2-5; d_call: NA; cdr3_nt: TGTGCCAGCAGGCACCCAGTCAGCCCGTGGACCCAGTACTTC; cdr3_aa: CASRHPVSPWTQYF
v_call: TRBV9; clone_size: NA; j_call: TRBJ2-5; d_call: NA; cdr3_nt: TGTGCCAGCAGCGTAGGTGCAGGGTTCCAAGAGACCCAGTACTTC; cdr3_aa: CASSVGAGFQETQYF
v_call: TRBV11-3; clone_size: NA; j_call: TRBJ2-1; d_call: TRBD1; cdr3_nt: TGTGCCAGCAGCCCCCTCGACAGGGGCCACAATGAGCAGTTCTTC; cdr3_aa: CASSPLDRGHNEQFF
v_call: TRBV4-1; clone_size: NA; j_call: TRBJ1-4; d_call: TRBD1; cdr3_nt: TGCGCCAGCAGCCAACAGACAGGGTGGAATGAAAAACTGTTTTTT; cdr3_aa: CASSQQTGWNEKLFF
v_call: TRBV10-3; clone_size: NA; j_call: TRBJ2-7; d_call: NA; cdr3_nt: TGTGCCATCAGGGACGGACCCTACGAGCAGTACTTC; cdr3_aa: CAIRDGPYEQYF
v_call: TRBV6-6; clone_size: NA; j_call: TRBJ2-2; d_call: NA; cdr3_nt: TGTGCCAGCAGTTATGGGACGATGAACACCGGGGAGCTGTTTTTT; cdr3_aa: CASSYGTMNTGELFF
v_call: TRBV28; clone_size: NA; j_call: TRBJ1-1; d_call: NA; cdr3_nt: TGTGCCAGCAGTTTGGTCAGACGGGGCACTGAAGCTTTCTTT; cdr3_aa: CASSLVRRGTEAFF
v_call: TRBV7-2; clone_size: NA; j_call: TRBJ2-5; d_call: NA; cdr3_nt: TGTGCCAGCAGCTTAGTTCGGACAGAGCAAGAGACCCAGTACTTC; cdr3_aa: CASSLVRTEQETQYF
v_call: TRBV30; clone_size: NA; j_call: TRBJ1-5; d_call: NA; cdr3_nt: TGTGCCTGGGGGGGAAACCACCAGGGTATTGGTCAGCCCCAGCATTTT; cdr3_aa: CAWGGNHQGIGQPQHF
v_call: TRBV30; clone_size: NA; j_call: TRBJ1-6; d_call: NA; cdr3_nt: TGTGCCTGGGATCGCGGACAGTCCCTGGGGTCACCCCTCCACTTT; cdr3_aa: CAWDRGQSLGSPLHF
v_call: TRBV6-5; clone_size: NA; j_call: TRBJ2-5; d_call: NA; cdr3_nt: TGTGCCAGCAGTTACGTGGTTTCGAGATCCCAAGAGACCCAGTACTTC; cdr3_aa: CASSYVVSRSQETQYF
v_call: TRBV7-8; clone_size: NA; j_call: TRBJ2-2; d_call: NA; cdr3_nt: TGTGCCAGCAGTCGGACAGCCTCAGGAACCGGGGAGCTGTTTTTT; cdr3_aa: CASSRTASGTGELFF
v_call: TRBV6-5; clone_size: NA; j_call: TRBJ1-3; d_call: TRBD1; cdr3_nt: TGTGCCAGCAGACAGGGGGCCTCTGGAAACACCATATATTTT; cdr3_aa: CASRQGASGNTIYF
v_call: TRBV11-2; clone_size: NA; j_call: TRBJ2-7; d_call: TRBD1; cdr3_nt: TGTGCCAGCAGCTCCCGGACAGGGGTCTACGAGCAGTACTTC; cdr3_aa: CASSSRTGVYEQYF
v_call: TRBV10-3; clone_size: NA; j_call: TRBJ2-5; d_call: TRBD1; cdr3_nt: TGTGCCATCAGTGAGCCGGGACAGGGGTCGGGGACCCAGTACTTC; cdr3_aa: CAISEPGQGSGTQYF
v_call: TRBV7-9; clone_size: NA; j_call: TRBJ1-4; d_call: NA; cdr3_nt: TGTGCCAGCAGCTTAGAGGGGGGAAAACTGTTTTTT; cdr3_aa: CASSLEGGKLFF
v_call: TRBV7-2; clone_size: NA; j_call: TRBJ1-4; d_call: NA; cdr3_nt: TGTGCCAGCAGCTTAAGGAGTGGGGCGGGTAATGAAAAACTGTTTTTT; cdr3_aa: CASSLRSGAGNEKLFF